This record concerns one T cell receptor beta chain sequence. The antigen is unknown. This entry is derived from a study of cytomegalovirus exposure and HLA in healthy donors. Study observations and caveats: At a 0.05 false discovery rate, a later analysis found 16,951 TCR beta sequences to be associated with HLA alleles. Being productive about 90% or about 30% of the time was typical of most TCR beta V segments in an earlier analysis.

Healthy bone marrow donors supplied every sample. The primer mix had 60 Vbeta and 13 Jbeta primers. TCRdb's copy holds only in-frame clones and misses some; the assay was immunoSEQ multiplex PCR. The table shows 95,000 to 150,000 clones, with around 79% occurring only once. Unmatched junction bases numbered 7, after V lost 6 bases and J lost 1 base. Germline CDR1 reads SQVTM; CDR2 reads ANQGSEA. CDR3 length: 15 amino acids. The TCR was taken from a woman between 40 and 55 years old in good health and CMV-seronegative. Sequenced input: PBMCs. The chain is built from TRBV29-1 and TRBJ2-1; 9 bases align to TRBD1. This chain's CDR3 is CSVGTGSGSYNEQFF. CDR3 DNA sequence: TGCAGCGTGGGGACAGGGAGTGGGTCCTACAATGAGCAGTTCTTC.